The sequence of this T cell receptor (beta chain) was determined in a study of blood T cell repertoires in COVID-19. The wider study: Collection of acute and convalescent COVID-19 samples took place in the United States, Italy and Spain.

The V and J ends lost 8 bases and 5 bases, in that order; junction bases with no gene match: 6. Per the germline V gene, CDR1 is LGHDT and CDR2 is YNNKEL (reference sequence). The CDR3 covers 13 residues. Assay: immunoSEQ multiplex PCR; the TCRdb copy retains only in-frame clones and omits some. The data hold 250,000 to 350,000 clones, with roughly 89% observed a single time. Material for sequencing was peripheral blood. The TCR originated in a woman in her 30s with active or convalescent COVID-19. J is TRBJ2-5 and V is TRBV3-1 (or the pseudogene TRBV3-2); 9 bases fit TRBD2. The CDR3 nucleotides read TGTGCCAGCGGCGGGGGGGCCCGTGAGACCCAGTACTTC. This encodes CASGGGARETQYF.